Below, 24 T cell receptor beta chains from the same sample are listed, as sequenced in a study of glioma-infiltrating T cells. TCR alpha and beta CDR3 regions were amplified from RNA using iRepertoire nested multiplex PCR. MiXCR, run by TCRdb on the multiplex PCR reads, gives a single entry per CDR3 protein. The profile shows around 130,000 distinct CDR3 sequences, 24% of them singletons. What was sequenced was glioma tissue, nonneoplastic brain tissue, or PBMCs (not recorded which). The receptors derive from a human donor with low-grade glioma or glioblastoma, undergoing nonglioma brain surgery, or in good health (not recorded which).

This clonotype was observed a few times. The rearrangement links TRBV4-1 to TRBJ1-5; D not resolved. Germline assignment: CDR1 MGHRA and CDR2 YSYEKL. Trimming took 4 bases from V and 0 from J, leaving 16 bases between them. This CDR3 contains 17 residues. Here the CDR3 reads CASSLREVIYSNQPQHF. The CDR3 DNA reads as TGCGCCAGCAGCCTACGGGAAGTAATCTATAGCAATCAGCCCCAGCATTTT.

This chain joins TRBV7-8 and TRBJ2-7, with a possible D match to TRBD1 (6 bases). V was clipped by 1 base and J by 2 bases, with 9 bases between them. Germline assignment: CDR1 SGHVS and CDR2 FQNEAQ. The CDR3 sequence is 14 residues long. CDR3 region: CASSLGGRPYEQYV. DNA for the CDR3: TGTGCCAGCAGCTTAGGGGGGCGCCCCTACGAGCAGTACGTC.

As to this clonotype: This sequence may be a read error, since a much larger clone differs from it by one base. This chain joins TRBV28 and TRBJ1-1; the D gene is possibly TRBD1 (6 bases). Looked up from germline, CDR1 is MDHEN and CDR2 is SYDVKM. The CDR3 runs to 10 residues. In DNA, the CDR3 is TGTGCAACAGGGATCGCTGAAGCTTTCTTT. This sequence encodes CATGIAEAFF.

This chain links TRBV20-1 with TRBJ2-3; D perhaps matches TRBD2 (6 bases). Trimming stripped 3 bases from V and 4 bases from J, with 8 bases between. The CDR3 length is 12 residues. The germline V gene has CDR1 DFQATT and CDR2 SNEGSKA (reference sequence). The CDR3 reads CSASSGADTQYF. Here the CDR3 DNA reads TGCAGTGCTAGCTCGGGGGCAGATACGCAGTATTTT.

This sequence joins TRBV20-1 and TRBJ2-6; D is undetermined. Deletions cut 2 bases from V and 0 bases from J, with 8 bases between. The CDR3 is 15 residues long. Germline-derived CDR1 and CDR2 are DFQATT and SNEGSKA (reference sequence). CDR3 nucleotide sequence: TGCAGTGCTAGACGCTGGGGCTCTGGGGCCAACGTCCTGACTTTC. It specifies CSARRWGSGANVLTF.

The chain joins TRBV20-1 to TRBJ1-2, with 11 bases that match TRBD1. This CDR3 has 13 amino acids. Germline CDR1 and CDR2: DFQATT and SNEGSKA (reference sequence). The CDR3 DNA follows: TGCAGCGTCGACTGGGACAGGGGGTACGGCTACACCTTC. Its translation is CSVDWDRGYGYTF.

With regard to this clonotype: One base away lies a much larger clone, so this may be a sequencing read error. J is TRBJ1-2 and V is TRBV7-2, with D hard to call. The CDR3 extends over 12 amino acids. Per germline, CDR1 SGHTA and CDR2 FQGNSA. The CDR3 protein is CASILRTYGYTF. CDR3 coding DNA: TGTGCCAGCATCTTACGTACCTATGGCTACACCTTC.

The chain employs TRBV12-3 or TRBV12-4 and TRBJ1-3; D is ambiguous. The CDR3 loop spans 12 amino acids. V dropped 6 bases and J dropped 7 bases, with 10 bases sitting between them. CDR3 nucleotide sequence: TGTGCCAGCAGCCTCAGGCGTAACACCATATATTTT. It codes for CASSLRRNTIYF.

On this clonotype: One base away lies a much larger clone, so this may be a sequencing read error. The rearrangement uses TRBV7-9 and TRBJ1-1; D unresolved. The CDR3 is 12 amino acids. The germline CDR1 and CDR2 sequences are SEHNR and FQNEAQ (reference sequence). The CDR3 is CTSSLHNTEAFF. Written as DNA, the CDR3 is TGTACCAGCAGCCTGCATAACACTGAAGCTTTCTTT.

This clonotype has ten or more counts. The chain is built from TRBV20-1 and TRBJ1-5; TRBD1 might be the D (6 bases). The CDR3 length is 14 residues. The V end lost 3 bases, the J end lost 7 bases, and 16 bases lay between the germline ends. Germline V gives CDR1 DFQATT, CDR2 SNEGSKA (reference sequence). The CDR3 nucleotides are TGCAGTGCTAGCTCCGGGACTCAGGGGCAGCCCCAGCATTTT. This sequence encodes CSASSGTQGQPQHF.

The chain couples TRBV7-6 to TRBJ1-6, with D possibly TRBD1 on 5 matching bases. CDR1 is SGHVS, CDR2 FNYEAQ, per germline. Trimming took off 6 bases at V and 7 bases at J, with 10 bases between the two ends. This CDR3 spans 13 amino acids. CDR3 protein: CASSTGENSPLHF. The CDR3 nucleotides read TGTGCCAGCAGTACAGGAGAGAATTCACCCCTCCACTTT.

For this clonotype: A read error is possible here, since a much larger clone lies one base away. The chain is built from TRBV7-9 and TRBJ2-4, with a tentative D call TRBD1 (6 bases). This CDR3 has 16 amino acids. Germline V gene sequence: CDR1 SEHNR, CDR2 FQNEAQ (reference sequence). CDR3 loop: CASSLGDQGARDIRYF. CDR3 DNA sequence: TGTGCCAGCAGCTTAGGGGACCAAGGAGCCAGGGACATTCGGTACTTC. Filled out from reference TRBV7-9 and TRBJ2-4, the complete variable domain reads DTGVSQNPRHKITKRGQNVTFRCDPISEHNRLYWYRQTLGQGPEFLTYFQNEAQLEKSRLLSDRFSAERPKGSFSTLEIQRTEQGDSAMYLCASSLGDQGARDIRYFGAGTRLSVL.

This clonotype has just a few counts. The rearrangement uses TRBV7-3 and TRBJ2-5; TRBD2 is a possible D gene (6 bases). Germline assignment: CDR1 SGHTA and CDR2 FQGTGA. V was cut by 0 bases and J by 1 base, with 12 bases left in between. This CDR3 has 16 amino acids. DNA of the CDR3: TGTGCCAGCAGCTTAACGGGGAGGACCCCCCAAGAGACCCAGTACTTC. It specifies CASSLTGRTPQETQYF. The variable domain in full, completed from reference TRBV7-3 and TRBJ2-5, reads GAGVSQTPSNKVTEKGKYVELRCDPISGHTALYWYRQSLGQGPEFLIYFQGTGAADDSGLPNDRFFAVRPEGSVSTLKIQRTERGDSAVYLCASSLTGRTPQETQYFGPGTRLLVL.

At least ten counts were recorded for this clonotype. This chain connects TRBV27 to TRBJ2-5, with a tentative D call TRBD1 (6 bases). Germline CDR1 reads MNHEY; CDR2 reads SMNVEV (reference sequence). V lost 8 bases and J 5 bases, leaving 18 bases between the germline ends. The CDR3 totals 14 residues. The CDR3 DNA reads TGTGCCAGCGGGGGAGCAGGGGTGTTCGAGACCCAGTACTTC. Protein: CASGGAGVFETQYF.

CDR3 residues: CASSRGRDRAYQETQYF. The CDR3 DNA is TGTGCCAGCAGTCGGGGTAGGGACAGGGCGTACCAAGAGACCCAGTACTTC. The chain joins TRBV12-3 or TRBV12-4 to TRBJ2-5, with TRBD1 matching 9 bases. V dropped 5 bases and J dropped 0; count of bases not matched to a gene: 10. This CDR3 contains 17 residues.

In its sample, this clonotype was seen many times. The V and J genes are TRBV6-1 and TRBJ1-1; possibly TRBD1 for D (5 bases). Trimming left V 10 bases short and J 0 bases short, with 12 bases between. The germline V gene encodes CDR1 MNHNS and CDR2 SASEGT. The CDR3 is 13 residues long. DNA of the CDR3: TGTGCCATTCAACAGGATTTGAACACTGAAGCTTTCTTT. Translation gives CAIQQDLNTEAFF.

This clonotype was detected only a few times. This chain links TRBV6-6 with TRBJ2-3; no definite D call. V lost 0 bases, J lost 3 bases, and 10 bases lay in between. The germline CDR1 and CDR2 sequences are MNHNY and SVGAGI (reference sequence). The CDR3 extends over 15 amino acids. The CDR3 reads CASSYSLTGTDTQYF. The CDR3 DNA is TGTGCCAGCAGTTACTCTTTGACTGGTACAGATACGCAGTATTTT.

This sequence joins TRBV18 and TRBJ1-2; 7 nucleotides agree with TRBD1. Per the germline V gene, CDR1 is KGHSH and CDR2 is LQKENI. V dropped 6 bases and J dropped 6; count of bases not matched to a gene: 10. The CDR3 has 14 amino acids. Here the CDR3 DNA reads TGTGCCAGCTCGCCCTACCGGGACAGCCATGGCTACACCTTC. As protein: CASSPYRDSHGYTF.

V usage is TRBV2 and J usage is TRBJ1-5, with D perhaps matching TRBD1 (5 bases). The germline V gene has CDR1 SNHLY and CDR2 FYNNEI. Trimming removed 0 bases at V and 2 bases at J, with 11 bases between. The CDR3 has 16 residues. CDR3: CASSEARGSGNQPQHF. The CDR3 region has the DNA TGTGCCAGCAGTGAAGCGAGGGGTAGTGGCAATCAGCCCCAGCATTTT.

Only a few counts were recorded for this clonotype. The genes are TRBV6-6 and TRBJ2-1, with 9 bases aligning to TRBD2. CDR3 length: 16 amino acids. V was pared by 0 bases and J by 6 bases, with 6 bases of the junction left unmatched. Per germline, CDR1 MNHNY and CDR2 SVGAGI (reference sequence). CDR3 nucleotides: TGTGCCAGCAGTTACTCACGGGGCGGGGGGGCCAATGAGCAGTTCTTC. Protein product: CASSYSRGGGANEQFF.

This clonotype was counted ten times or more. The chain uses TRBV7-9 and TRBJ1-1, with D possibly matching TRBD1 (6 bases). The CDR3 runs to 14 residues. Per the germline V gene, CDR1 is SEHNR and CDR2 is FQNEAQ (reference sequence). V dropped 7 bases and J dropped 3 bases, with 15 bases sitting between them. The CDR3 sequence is CASTERGRDTEAFF. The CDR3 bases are TGTGCCAGCACCGAGAGGGGGAGGGACACTGAAGCTTTCTTT.

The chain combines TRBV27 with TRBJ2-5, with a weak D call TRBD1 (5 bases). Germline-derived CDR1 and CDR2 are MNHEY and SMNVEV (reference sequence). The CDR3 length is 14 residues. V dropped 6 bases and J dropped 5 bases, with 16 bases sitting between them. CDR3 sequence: CASSDPTGAETQYF. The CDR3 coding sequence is TGTGCCAGCAGCGACCCGACTGGGGCCGAGACCCAGTACTTC.

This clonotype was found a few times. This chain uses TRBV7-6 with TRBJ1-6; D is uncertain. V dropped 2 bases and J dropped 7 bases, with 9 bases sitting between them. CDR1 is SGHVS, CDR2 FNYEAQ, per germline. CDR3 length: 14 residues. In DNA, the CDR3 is TGTGCCAGCAGCTTAATACAGTTGAATTCACCCCTCCACTTT. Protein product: CASSLIQLNSPLHF.

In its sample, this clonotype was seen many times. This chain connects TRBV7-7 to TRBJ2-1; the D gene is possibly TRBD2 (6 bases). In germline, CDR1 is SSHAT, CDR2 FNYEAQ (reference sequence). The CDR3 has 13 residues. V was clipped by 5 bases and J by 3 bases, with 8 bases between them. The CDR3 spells CASSLGLYNEQFF. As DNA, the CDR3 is TGTGCCAGCAGCCTGGGACTCTACAATGAGCAGTTCTTC.